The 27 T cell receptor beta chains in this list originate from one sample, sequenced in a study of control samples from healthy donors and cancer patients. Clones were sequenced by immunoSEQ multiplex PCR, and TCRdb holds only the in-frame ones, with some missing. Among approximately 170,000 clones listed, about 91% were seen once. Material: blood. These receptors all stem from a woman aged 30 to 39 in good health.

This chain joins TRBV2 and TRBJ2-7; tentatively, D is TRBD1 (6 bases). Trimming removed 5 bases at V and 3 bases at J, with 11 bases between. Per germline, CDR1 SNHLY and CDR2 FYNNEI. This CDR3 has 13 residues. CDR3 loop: CASSLDRNYEQYF. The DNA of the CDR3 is TGTGCCAGCAGTTTGGACAGAAACTACGAGCAGTACTTC.

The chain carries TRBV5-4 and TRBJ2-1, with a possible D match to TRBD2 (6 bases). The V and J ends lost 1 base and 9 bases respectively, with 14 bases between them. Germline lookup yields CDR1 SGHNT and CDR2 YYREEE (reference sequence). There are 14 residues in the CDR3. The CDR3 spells CASSLTLGGGEQFF. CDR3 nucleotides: TGTGCCAGCAGCTTGACCCTGGGGGGAGGTGAGCAGTTCTTC.

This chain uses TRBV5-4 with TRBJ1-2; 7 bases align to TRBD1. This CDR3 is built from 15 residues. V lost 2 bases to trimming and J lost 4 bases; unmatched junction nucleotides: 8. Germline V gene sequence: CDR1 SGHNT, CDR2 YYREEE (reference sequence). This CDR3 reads CASSLDGGGTYGYTF. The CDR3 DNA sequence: TGTGCCAGCAGCTTAGACGGAGGGGGCACCTATGGCTACACCTTC.

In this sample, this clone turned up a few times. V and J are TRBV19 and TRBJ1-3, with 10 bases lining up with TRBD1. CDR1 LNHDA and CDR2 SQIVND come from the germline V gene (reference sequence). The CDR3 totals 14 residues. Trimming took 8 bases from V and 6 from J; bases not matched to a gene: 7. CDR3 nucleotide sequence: TGTGCCAGTGGTCGCGGGACAGGGGCAAACACCATATATTTT. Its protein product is CASGRGTGANTIYF. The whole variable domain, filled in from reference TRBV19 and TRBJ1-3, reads DGGITQSPKYLFRKEGQNVTLSCEQNLNHDAMYWYRQDPGQGLRLIYYSQIVNDFQKGDIAEGYSVSREKKESFPLTVTSAQKNPTAFYLCASGRGTGANTIYFGEGSWLTVV.

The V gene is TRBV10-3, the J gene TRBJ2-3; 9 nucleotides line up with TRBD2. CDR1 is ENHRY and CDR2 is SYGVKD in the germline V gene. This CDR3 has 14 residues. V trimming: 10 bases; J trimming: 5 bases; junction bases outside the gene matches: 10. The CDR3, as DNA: TGTGCCACCGCAAAGCGGGGGGTGGAAGATACGCAGTATTTT. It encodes CATAKRGVEDTQYF.

CDR3 DNA: TGCGCCAGCAGCCCCGGGGGGGGGCGTCGGGAGCAGTACGTC. It is translated as CASSPGGGRREQYV. This rearrangement joins TRBV5-1 to TRBJ2-7, with 8 bases lining up with TRBD2. CDR3 length: 14 amino acids. CDR1 and CDR2 from the germline V gene are SGHRS and YFSETQ. V shed 4 bases, J shed 7 bases, and the junction held 10 bases outside the gene matches.

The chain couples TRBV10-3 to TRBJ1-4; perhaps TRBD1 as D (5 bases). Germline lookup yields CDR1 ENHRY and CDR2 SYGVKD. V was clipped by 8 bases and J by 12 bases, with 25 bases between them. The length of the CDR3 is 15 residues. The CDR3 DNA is TGTGCCATCGAACCGCCCCGGGGCAGGAACCTTGAACTGTTTTTT. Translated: CAIEPPRGRNLELFF.

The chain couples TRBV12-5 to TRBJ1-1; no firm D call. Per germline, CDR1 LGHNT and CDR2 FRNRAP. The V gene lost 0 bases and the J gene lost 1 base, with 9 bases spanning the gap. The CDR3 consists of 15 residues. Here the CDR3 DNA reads TGTGCTAGTGGTTTGGTAATCGGACGGAACACTGAAGCTTTCTTT. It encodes CASGLVIGRNTEAFF. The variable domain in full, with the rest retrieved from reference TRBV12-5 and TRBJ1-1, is DARVTQTPRHKVTEMGQEVTMRCQPILGHNTVFWYRQTMMQGLELLAYFRNRAPLDDSGMPKDRFSAEMPDATLATLKIQPSEPRDSAVYFCASGLVIGRNTEAFFGQGTRLTVV.

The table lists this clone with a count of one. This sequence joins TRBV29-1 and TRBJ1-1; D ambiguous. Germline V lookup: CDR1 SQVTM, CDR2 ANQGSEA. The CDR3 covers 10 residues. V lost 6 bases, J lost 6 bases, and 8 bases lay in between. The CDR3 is CSVGSPEAFF. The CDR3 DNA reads TGCAGCGTGGGAAGCCCTGAAGCTTTCTTT.

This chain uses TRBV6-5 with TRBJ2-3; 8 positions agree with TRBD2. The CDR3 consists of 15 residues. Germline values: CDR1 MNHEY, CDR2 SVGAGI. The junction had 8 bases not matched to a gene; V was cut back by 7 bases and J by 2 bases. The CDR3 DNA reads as TGTGCCAGCAATCTGGGACTAGGGAACACAGATACGCAGTATTTT. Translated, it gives CASNLGLGNTDTQYF.

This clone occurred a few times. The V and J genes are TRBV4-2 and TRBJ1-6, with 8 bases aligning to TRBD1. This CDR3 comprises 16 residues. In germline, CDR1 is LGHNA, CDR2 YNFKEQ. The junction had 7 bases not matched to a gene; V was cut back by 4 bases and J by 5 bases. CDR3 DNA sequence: TGTGCCAGCAGCCCCGGACAGGGAGGGAATAATTCACCCCTCCACTTT. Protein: CASSPGQGGNNSPLHF.

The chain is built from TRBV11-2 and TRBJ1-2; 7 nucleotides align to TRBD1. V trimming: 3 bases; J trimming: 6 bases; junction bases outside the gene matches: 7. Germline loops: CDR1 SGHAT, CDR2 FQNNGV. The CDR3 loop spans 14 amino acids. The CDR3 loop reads CASSLRPQGDGYTF. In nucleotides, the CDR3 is TGTGCCAGCAGCTTGAGACCCCAGGGGGATGGCTACACCTTC.

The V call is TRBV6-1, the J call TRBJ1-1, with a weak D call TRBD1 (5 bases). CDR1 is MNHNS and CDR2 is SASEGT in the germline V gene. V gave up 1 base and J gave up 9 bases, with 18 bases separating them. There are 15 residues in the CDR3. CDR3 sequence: CASSEGQTRGRQAFF. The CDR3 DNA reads TGTGCCAGCAGTGAAGGACAGACCCGTGGCCGTCAAGCTTTCTTT.

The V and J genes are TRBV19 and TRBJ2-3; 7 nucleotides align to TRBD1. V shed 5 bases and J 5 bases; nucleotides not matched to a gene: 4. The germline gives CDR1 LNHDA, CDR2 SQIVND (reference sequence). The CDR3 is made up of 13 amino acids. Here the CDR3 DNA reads TGTGCCAGTAGTGTCAGACAGGGAGATACGCAGTATTTT. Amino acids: CASSVRQGDTQYF.

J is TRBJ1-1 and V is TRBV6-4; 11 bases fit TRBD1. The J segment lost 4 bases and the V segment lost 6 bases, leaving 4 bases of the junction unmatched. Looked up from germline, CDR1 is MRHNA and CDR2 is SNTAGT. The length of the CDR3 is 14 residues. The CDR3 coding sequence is TGTGCCAGCAGAGACGGGACAGGGGGCACTGAAGCTTTCTTT. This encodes CASRDGTGGTEAFF.

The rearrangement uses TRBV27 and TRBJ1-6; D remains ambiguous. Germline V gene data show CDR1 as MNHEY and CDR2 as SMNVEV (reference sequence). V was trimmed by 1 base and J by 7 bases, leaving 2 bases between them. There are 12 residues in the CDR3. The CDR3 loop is CASSLLNSPLHF. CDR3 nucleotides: TGTGCCAGCAGTTTATTGAATTCACCCCTCCACTTT.

The CDR3 DNA reads TGTGCCAGCAGCCAAGATTGGGGACCACAATACGAGCAGTACTTC. Translated: CASSQDWGPQYEQYF. V is TRBV3-1 (or the pseudogene TRBV3-2) and J is TRBJ2-7, with D perhaps given as TRBD1 or TRBD2 (5 bases each). This CDR3 is 15 amino acids long. The germline V gene has CDR1 LGHDT and CDR2 YNNKEL (reference sequence). Trimming removed 0 bases from V and 4 bases from J, with 13 bases in between.

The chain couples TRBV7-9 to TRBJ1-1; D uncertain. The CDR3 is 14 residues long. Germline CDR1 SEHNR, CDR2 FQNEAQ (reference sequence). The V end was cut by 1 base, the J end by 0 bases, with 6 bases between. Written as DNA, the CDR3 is TGTGCCAGCAGCTTAGGATCAGTGAACACTGAAGCTTTCTTT. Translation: CASSLGSVNTEAFF.

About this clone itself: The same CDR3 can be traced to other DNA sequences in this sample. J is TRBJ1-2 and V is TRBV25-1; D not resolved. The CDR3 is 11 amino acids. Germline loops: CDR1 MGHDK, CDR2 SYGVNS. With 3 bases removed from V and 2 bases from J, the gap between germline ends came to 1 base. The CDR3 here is CASSENYGYTF. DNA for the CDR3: TGTGCCAGCAGTGAGAACTATGGCTACACCTTC.

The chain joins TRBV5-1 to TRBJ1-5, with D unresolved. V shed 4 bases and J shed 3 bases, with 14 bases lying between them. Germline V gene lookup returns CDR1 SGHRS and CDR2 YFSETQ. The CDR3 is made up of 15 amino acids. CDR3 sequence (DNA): TGCGCCAGCAGCCCTATAGGAGCGCTCAATCAGCCCCAGCATTTT. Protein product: CASSPIGALNQPQHF.

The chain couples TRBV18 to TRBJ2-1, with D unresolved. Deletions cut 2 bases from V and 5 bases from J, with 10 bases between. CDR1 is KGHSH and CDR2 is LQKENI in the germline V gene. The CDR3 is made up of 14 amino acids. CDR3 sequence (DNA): TGTGCCAGCTCACCAGTTGCAGTAAACAATGAGCAGTTCTTC. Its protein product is CASSPVAVNNEQFF.

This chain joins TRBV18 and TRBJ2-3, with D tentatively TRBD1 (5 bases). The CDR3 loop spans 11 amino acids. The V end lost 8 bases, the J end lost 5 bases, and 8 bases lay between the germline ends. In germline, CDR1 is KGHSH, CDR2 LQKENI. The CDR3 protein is CASGRGDTQYF. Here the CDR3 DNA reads TGTGCCAGCGGTAGGGGAGATACGCAGTATTTT.

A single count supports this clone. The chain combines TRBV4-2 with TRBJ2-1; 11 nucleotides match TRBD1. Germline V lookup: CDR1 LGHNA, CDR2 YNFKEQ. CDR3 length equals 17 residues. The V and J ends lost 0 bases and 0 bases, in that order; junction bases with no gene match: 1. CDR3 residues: CASSQEGQGGSYNEQFF. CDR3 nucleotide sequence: TGTGCCAGCAGCCAAGAGGGACAGGGGGGCTCCTACAATGAGCAGTTCTTC.

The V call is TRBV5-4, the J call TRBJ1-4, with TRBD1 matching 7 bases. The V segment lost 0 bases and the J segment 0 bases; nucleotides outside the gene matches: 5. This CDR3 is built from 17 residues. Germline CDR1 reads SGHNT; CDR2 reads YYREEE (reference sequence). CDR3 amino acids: CASSLAGQPSTNEKLFF. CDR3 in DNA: TGTGCCAGCAGCTTGGCGGGACAGCCCTCAACTAATGAAAAACTGTTTTTT.

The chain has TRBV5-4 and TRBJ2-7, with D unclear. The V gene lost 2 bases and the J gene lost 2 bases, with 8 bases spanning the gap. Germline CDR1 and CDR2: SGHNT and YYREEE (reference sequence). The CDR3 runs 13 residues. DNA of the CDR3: TGTGCCAGCAGCTTAACACCAGCCTACGAGCAGTACTTC. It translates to CASSLTPAYEQYF. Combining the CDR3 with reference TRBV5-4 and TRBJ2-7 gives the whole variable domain ETGVTQSPTHLIKTRGQQVTLRCSSQSGHNTVSWYQQALGQGPQFIFQYYREEENGRGNFPPRFSGLQFPNYSSELNVNALELDDSALYLCASSLTPAYEQYFGPGTRLTVT.

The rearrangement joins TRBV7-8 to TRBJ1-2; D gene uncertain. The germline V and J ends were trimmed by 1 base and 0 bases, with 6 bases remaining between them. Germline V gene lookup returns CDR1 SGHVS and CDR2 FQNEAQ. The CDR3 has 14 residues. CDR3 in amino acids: CASSLGSANYGYTF. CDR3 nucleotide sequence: TGTGCCAGCAGCTTAGGGAGCGCTAACTATGGCTACACCTTC.

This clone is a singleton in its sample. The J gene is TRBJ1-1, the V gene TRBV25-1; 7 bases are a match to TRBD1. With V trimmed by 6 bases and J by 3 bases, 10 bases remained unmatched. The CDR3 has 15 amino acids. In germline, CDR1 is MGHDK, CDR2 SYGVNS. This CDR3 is CASSPSGGWYTEAFF. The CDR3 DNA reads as TGTGCCAGCAGCCCATCAGGGGGTTGGTACACTGAAGCTTTCTTT.